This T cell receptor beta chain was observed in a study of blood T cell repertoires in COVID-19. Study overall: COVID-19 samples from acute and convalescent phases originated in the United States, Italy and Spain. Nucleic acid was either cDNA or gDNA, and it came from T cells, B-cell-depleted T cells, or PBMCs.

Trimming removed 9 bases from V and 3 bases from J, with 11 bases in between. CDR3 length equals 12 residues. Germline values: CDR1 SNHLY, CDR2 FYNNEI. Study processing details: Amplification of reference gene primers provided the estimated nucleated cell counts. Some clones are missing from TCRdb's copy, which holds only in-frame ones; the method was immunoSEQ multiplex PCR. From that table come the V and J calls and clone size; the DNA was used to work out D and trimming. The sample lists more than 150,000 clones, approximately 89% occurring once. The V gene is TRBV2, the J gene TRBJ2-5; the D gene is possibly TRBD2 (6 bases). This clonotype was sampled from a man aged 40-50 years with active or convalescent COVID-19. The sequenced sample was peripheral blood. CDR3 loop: CASREVEETQYF. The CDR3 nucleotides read TGTGCCAGTAGGGAGGTCGAAGAGACCCAGTACTTC.